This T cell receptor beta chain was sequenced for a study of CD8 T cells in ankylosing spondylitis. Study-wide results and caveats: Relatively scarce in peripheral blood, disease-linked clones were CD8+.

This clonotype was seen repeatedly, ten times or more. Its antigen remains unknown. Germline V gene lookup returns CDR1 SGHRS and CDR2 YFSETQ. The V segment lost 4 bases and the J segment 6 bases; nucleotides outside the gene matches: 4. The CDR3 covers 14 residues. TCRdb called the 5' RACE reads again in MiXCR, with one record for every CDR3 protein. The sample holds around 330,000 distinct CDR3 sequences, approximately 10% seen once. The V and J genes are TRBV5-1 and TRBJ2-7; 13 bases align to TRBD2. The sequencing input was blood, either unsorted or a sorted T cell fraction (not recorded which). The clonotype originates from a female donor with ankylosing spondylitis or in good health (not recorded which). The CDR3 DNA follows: TGCGCCAGCAGCGGGGGACTAGCGGGATTCGAGCAGTACTTC. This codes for CASSGGLAGFEQYF.